Listed here are 31 T cell receptor beta chains from one sample, sequenced in a study of blood T cell repertoires in COVID-19. Measured with immunoSEQ multiplex PCR; TCRdb has only the in-frame clones, and not every one. The profile shows 250,000 to 300,000 clones, approximately 93% of them singletons. The sequenced sample consisted of peripheral blood. These receptors were taken from a woman in her 30s with COVID-19, enrolled during active disease.

The rearrangement uses TRBV10-1 and TRBJ2-3; the match to TRBD2 covers 8 bases. From germline, CDR1 is WNHNN and CDR2 SYGVQD (reference sequence). The CDR3 is 18 amino acids. V lost 0 bases to trimming and J lost 0 bases; unmatched junction nucleotides: 8. The CDR3, as DNA: TGCGCCAGCAGTGAGTCGGTTAGCGGGGATTCTAGCACAGATACGCAGTATTTT. It translates to CASSESVSGDSSTDTQYF.

The V call is TRBV7-9, the J call TRBJ1-1, with TRBD1 identical over 8 bases. The CDR3 covers 16 residues. In germline, CDR1 is SEHNR, CDR2 FQNEAQ (reference sequence). V was clipped by 1 base and J by 5 bases; unmatched bases: 9. As DNA, the CDR3 is TGTGCCAGCAGCTTAGACCAGGGGGCTATTGGGACTGAAGCTTTCTTT. It yields the protein CASSLDQGAIGTEAFF.

The chain employs TRBV24-1 and TRBJ1-3, with TRBD1 matching over 7 bases. Germline loops: CDR1 KGHDR, CDR2 SFDVKD. Trimming cost V 7 bases and J 0 bases; bases outside gene matches: 17. The CDR3 runs 19 residues. The CDR3 bases are TGTGCCACCAGATACCGGGACAGAGGACGCCCAAACTCTGGAAACACCATATATTTT. It is translated as CATRYRDRGRPNSGNTIYF.

The CDR3 region has the DNA TGTGCCAGCAGTTACCGAGACTCGGCGGAGCAGTACTTC. Translated: CASSYRDSAEQYF. This sequence joins TRBV6-5 and TRBJ2-7; D not certain. V lost 2 bases and J 7 bases, leaving 12 bases between the germline ends. The germline CDR1 and CDR2 sequences are MNHEY and SVGAGI. The CDR3 extends over 13 amino acids.

J is TRBJ1-1 and V is TRBV10-3; TRBD1 aligns across 11 bases. V was clipped by 2 bases and J by 5 bases; unmatched bases: 1. The CDR3 totals 14 residues. Germline loops: CDR1 ENHRY, CDR2 SYGVKD. CDR3 residues: CAISEGQGATEAFF. The CDR3 nucleotides are TGTGCCATCAGTGAGGGACAGGGGGCAACTGAAGCTTTCTTT.

This rearrangement joins TRBV9 to TRBJ2-7; 8 nucleotides line up with TRBD2. With 4 bases clipped from V and 7 bases from J, the junction kept 10 bases outside the gene matches. CDR3 length equals 14 residues. Germline values: CDR1 SGDLS, CDR2 YYNGEE. CDR3 bases: TGTGCCAGCAGCACCGCTACGGGAGGGCATGAGCAGTACTTC. It translates to CASSTATGGHEQYF. Variable domain in full (rest from reference TRBV9 and TRBJ2-7): DSGVTQTPKHLITATGQRVTLRCSPRSGDLSVYWYQQSLDQGLQFLIQYYNGEERAKGNILERFSAQQFPDLHSELNLSSLELGDSALYFCASSTATGGHEQYFGPGTRLTVT.

Note on this clone: The same CDR3 also results from other DNA sequences found in this sample. The V call is TRBV3-1 (or the pseudogene TRBV3-2), the J call TRBJ2-5, with TRBD2 matching 10 bases. The V gene's germline CDR1 is LGHDT and CDR2 YNNKEL (reference sequence). This CDR3 has 15 amino acids. The trim removed 1 base at V and 2 bases at J, leaving 1 base unmatched. CDR3 protein: CASSQGTSGQETQYF. The CDR3, as DNA: TGTGCCAGCAGCCAAGGGACTAGCGGTCAAGAGACCCAGTACTTC.

This clone is a singleton in its sample. This chain uses TRBV7-9 with TRBJ1-1, with D tentatively TRBD1 (5 bases). CDR1 SEHNR and CDR2 FQNEAQ come from the germline V gene (reference sequence). Trimming shortened V by 1 base and J by 3 bases, and 6 bases separated the two germline ends. The length of the CDR3 is 13 residues. CDR3 coding DNA: TGTGCCAGCAGCTTAGGGGGGGACACTGAAGCTTTCTTT. Translating gives CASSLGGDTEAFF.

The rearrangement joins TRBV6-6 to TRBJ2-3; 8 bases agree with TRBD2. V lost 4 bases, J lost 0 bases, and 6 bases stayed unmatched. The CDR3 spans 16 residues. Per the germline V gene, CDR1 is MNHNY and CDR2 is SVGAGI (reference sequence). CDR3 sequence reads: CASSSGLAASTDTQYF. For the CDR3, the DNA is TGTGCCAGCAGTTCCGGACTAGCCGCTAGCACAGATACGCAGTATTTT.

The rearrangement joins TRBV30 to TRBJ2-3; TRBD1 aligns across 10 bases. The germline gives CDR1 GTSNPN, CDR2 SVGIG (reference sequence). Trimming removed 5 bases from V and 6 bases from J; junction bases left unmatched: 17. The CDR3 covers 17 residues. The CDR3: CAWATRITGTGADTQYF. CDR3 coding DNA: TGTGCCTGGGCTACCCGTATCACCGGGACAGGGGCGGATACGCAGTATTTT. Full variable domain (remainder filled in from reference TRBV30 and TRBJ2-3): SQTIHQWPATLVQPVGSPLSLECTVEGTSNPNLYWYRQAAGRGLQLLFYSVGIGQISSEVPQNLSASRPQDRQFILSSKKLLLSDSGFYLCAWATRITGTGADTQYFGPGTRLTVL.

The V gene is TRBV6-2 or TRBV6-3, the J gene TRBJ2-2; 8 nucleotides line up with TRBD1. Germline V lookup: CDR1 MNHEY, CDR2 SVGEGT. The CDR3 consists of 14 residues. V lost 5 bases to trimming and J lost 6 bases; unmatched junction nucleotides: 5. This CDR3 reads CASSPGTGSGELFF. The DNA for the CDR3 is TGTGCCAGCAGTCCCGGGACAGGTTCCGGGGAGCTGTTTTTT.

The chain joins TRBV28 to TRBJ1-4; 11 bases map to TRBD1. V shed 4 bases and J 0 bases; nucleotides not matched to a gene: 4. The CDR3 is 17 amino acids. From germline, CDR1 is MDHEN and CDR2 SYDVKM. The CDR3 is CASSSRDRGATNEKLFF. CDR3 DNA sequence: TGTGCCAGCAGTTCCCGGGACAGGGGGGCAACTAATGAAAAACTGTTTTTT.

This clone turned up a few times. The gene calls are TRBV5-1 and TRBJ2-2; D remains unclear. CDR1 is SGHRS and CDR2 is YFSETQ in the germline V gene. Between the trimmed V and J ends, which lost 3 bases and 0 bases, there was a span of 9 bases. This CDR3 region has 15 residues. CDR3 coding DNA: TGCGCCAGCAGCTCCCGTTCGTCGAACACCGGGGAGCTGTTTTTT. Its translation: CASSSRSSNTGELFF. Full variable domain (rest looked up from reference TRBV5-1 and TRBJ2-2): KAGVTQTPRYLIKTRGQQVTLSCSPISGHRSVSWYQQTPGQGLQFLFEYFSETQRNKGNFPGRFSGRQFSNSRSEMNVSTLELGDSALYLCASSSRSSNTGELFFGEGSRLTVL.

The chain is built from TRBV12-2 and TRBJ2-3; the table's D call, TRBD2, has no DNA check behind it. TRBV12-2 is listed as a pseudogene. CDR3 length equals 16 residues. The CDR3: CASRLAVDGITDTQYF. In DNA, the CDR3 is TGTGCAAGTCGCTTAGCGGTGGACGGGATCACAGATACGCAGTATTTT.

The rearrangement uses TRBV14 and TRBJ2-4; D may be TRBD1 (7 bases). The CDR3 runs to 18 residues. Germline lookup yields CDR1 SGHDN and CDR2 FVKESK. Between the trimmed V and J ends, which lost 0 bases and 2 bases, there was a span of 17 bases. CDR3: CASSQENGRGETKNIQYF. CDR3 nucleotide sequence: TGTGCCAGCAGCCAAGAAAACGGCAGGGGGGAAACCAAAAACATTCAGTACTTC.

CDR3 nucleotides: TGTGCCAGCAGCTTAGACCGGGACAGGGTCCTTAATGAGCAGTTCTTC. As protein: CASSLDRDRVLNEQFF. This chain uses TRBV11-2 with TRBJ2-1; 9 bases are shared with TRBD1. The CDR3 extends over 16 amino acids. With 0 bases clipped from V and 7 bases from J, the junction kept 7 bases outside the gene matches. Per germline, CDR1 SGHAT and CDR2 FQNNGV.

Note on this clone: Additional DNA sequences in this sample encode the identical CDR3. This chain connects TRBV20-1 to TRBJ2-5, with unresolved D. With 2 bases removed from V and 2 bases from J, the gap between germline ends came to 3 bases. This CDR3 region has 11 residues. CDR1 and CDR2 (germline): DFQATT, SNEGSKA (reference sequence). DNA for the CDR3: TGCAGTGCTAGACAGCAAGAGACCCAGTACTTC. It is translated as CSARQQETQYF.

The chain couples TRBV5-1 to TRBJ1-1; the D is unclear. V shed 0 bases and J shed 8 bases, with 11 bases lying between them. Germline values: CDR1 SGHRS, CDR2 YFSETQ. This CDR3 region has 13 residues. The CDR3 protein is CASSLAGVTEAFF. The CDR3 region has the DNA TGCGCCAGCAGCTTGGCCGGGGTGACGGAAGCTTTCTTT.

The V and J genes are TRBV12-3 or TRBV12-4 and TRBJ2-7, with a weak D call TRBD2 (5 bases). Trimming shortened V by 5 bases and J by 6 bases, and 11 bases separated the two germline ends. CDR3 length: 12 residues. CDR3 bases: TGTGCCAGCAGTCCTAGCCTGGGCGAGCAGTACTTC. This codes for CASSPSLGEQYF.

V gene TRBV11-2 combines with J gene TRBJ2-3, with 9 bases matching TRBD1. The CDR3 is 17 residues long. From germline, CDR1 is SGHAT and CDR2 FQNNGV. Trimming took 5 bases from V and 7 from J; bases not matched to a gene: 16. The CDR3 here is CASSPFSPGQGVYTQYF. In nucleotides, the CDR3 is TGTGCCAGCAGCCCTTTCTCACCGGGACAGGGAGTATATACGCAGTATTTT. Together with reference TRBV11-2 and TRBJ2-3, the CDR3 gives the full variable domain: EAGVAQSPRYKIIEKRQSVAFWCNPISGHATLYWYQQILGQGPKLLIQFQNNGVVDDSQLPKDRFSAERLKGVDSTLKIQPAKLEDSAVYLCASSPFSPGQGVYTQYFGPGTRLTVL.

The V call is TRBV2, the J call TRBJ2-3; D is ambiguous. The CDR3 totals 14 residues. The germline V gene has CDR1 SNHLY and CDR2 FYNNEI. V gave up 7 bases and J gave up 0 bases, with 11 bases separating them. In DNA, the CDR3 is TGTGCCAGCACTGCTGTGCAGAGCACAGATACGCAGTATTTT. Translation gives CASTAVQSTDTQYF.

V and J are TRBV3-1 (or the pseudogene TRBV3-2) and TRBJ1-6, with D uncertain. The CDR3 has 15 residues. V gave up 0 bases and J gave up 4 bases, with 7 bases separating them. CDR1 is LGHDT, CDR2 YNNKEL, per germline (reference sequence). In DNA, the CDR3 is TGTGCCAGCAGCCAAGATCGCGCTTATAATTCACCCCTCCACTTT. This sequence encodes CASSQDRAYNSPLHF.

This chain links TRBV18 with TRBJ2-7, with D possibly TRBD2 on 6 matching bases. The germline V and J ends were trimmed by 6 bases and 3 bases, with 15 bases remaining between them. Germline CDR1 reads KGHSH; CDR2 reads LQKENI. This CDR3 region has 14 residues. DNA for the CDR3: TGTGCCAGCTCCTCGGGGCGGGGCGGCTACGAGCAGTACTTC. Translating gives CASSSGRGGYEQYF.

The chain is built from TRBV7-8 and TRBJ2-7, with TRBD2 matching 9 bases. The CDR3 sequence is 16 residues long. Losses at the gene ends were 4 bases for V and 9 bases for J; bases not matched to a gene: 16. Germline V gene sequence: CDR1 SGHVS, CDR2 FQNEAQ. CDR3 residues: CASSSSATSGAERQYF. In DNA form, the CDR3 reads TGTGCCAGCAGCTCAAGCGCGACTAGCGGAGCGGAGAGGCAGTACTTC.

The V call is TRBV3-1 (or the pseudogene TRBV3-2), the J call TRBJ2-1; 13 bases align to TRBD2. Looked up from germline, CDR1 is LGHDT and CDR2 is YNNKEL (reference sequence). The CDR3 is 17 amino acids. V was pared by 3 bases and J by 6 bases, with 8 bases of the junction left unmatched. The CDR3 is CASSHSKGLAGANEQFF. In nucleotides, the CDR3 is TGTGCCAGCAGCCACTCGAAAGGACTAGCGGGAGCCAATGAGCAGTTCTTC.

The chain has TRBV5-6 and TRBJ1-6, with 9 bases identical to TRBD1. Trimming cost V 4 bases and J 9 bases; bases outside gene matches: 8. The length of the CDR3 is 15 residues. Germline V gene sequence: CDR1 SGHDT, CDR2 YYEEEE. CDR3 amino acids: CASSPLGQGFSPLHF. For the CDR3, the DNA is TGTGCCAGCAGCCCCCTAGGACAGGGGTTTTCACCCCTCCACTTT.

The count of this clone is one. The rearrangement links TRBV25-1 to TRBJ2-3; D is perhaps TRBD1 (5 bases). Germline CDR1 is MGHDK and CDR2 is SYGVNS. The CDR3 length is 17 residues. The V and J ends lost 1 base and 0 bases respectively, with 14 bases between them. The CDR3 spells CASSEWGSSPSTDTQYF. In DNA form, the CDR3 reads TGTGCCAGCAGTGAATGGGGCAGTAGTCCTAGCACAGATACGCAGTATTTT.

This clone was observed a single time. The rearrangement uses TRBV5-1 and TRBJ1-6; possible D gene TRBD1, 6 bases. The CDR3 is 14 amino acids. The ends were cut back, 4 bases at V and 10 bases at J, with 15 bases in the middle. CDR1 SGHRS and CDR2 YFSETQ come from the germline V gene. The CDR3 DNA follows: TGCGCCAGCAGCCCCCTAGACAGGCAATCACCCCTCCACTTT. Protein product: CASSPLDRQSPLHF.

The genes are TRBV12-3 or TRBV12-4 and TRBJ1-2; weak D call: TRBD1 (6 bases). CDR3 length: 13 residues. Trimming left V 4 bases short and J 4 bases short, with 10 bases between. The CDR3, as DNA: TGTGCCAGCAGTTCTGGGACAAGCTATGGCTACACCTTC. Translation: CASSSGTSYGYTF.

The chain uses TRBV5-1 and TRBJ2-1, with 8 bases that match TRBD2. The germline CDR1 and CDR2 sequences are SGHRS and YFSETQ. V lost 4 bases and J lost 2; bases outside the gene matches: 2. The CDR3 contains 14 residues. CDR3 sequence: CASSQGLAYNEQFF. CDR3 in DNA: TGCGCCAGCAGCCAGGGACTAGCCTACAATGAGCAGTTCTTC.

This clone was observed a single time. This sequence joins TRBV19 and TRBJ2-7, with 7 bases identical to TRBD2. Germline V gives CDR1 LNHDA, CDR2 SQIVND (reference sequence). CDR3 length: 13 residues. V lost 4 bases, J lost 3 bases, and 3 bases stayed unmatched. The CDR3 loop reads CASSNQRDYEQYF. In DNA form, the CDR3 reads TGTGCCAGTAGTAACCAGCGGGACTACGAGCAGTACTTC. Supplemented by reference TRBV19 and TRBJ2-7, the full variable domain reads DGGITQSPKYLFRKEGQNVTLSCEQNLNHDAMYWYRQDPGQGLRLIYYSQIVNDFQKGDIAEGYSVSREKKESFPLTVTSAQKNPTAFYLCASSNQRDYEQYFGPGTRLTVT.